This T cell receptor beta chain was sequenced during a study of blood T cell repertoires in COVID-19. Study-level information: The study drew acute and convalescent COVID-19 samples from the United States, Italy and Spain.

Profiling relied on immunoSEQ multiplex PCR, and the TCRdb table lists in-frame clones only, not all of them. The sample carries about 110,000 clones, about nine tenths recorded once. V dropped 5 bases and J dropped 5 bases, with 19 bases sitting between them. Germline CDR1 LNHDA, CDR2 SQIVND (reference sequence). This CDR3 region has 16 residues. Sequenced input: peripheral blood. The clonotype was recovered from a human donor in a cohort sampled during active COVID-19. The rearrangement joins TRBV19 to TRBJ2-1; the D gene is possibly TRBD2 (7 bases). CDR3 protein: CASSPNRGALDNEQFF. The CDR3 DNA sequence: TGTGCCAGTAGTCCTAATCGGGGGGCCCTGGACAATGAGCAGTTCTTC.